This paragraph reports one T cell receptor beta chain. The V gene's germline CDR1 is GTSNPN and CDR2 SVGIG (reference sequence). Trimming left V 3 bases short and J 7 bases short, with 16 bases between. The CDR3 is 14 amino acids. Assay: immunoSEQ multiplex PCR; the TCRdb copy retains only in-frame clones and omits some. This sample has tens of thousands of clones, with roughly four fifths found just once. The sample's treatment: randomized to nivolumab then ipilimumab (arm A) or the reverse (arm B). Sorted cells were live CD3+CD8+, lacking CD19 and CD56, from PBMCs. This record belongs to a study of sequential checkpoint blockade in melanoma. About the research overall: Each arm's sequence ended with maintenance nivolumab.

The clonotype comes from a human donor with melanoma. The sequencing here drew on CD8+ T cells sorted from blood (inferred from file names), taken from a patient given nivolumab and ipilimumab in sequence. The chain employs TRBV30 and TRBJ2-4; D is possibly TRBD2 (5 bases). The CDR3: CAWSPNRGLNIQYF. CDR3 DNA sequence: TGTGCCTGGAGCCCGAACCGGGGTCTCAACATTCAGTACTTC. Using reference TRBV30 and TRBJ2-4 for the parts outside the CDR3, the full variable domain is SQTIHQWPATLVQPVGSPLSLECTVEGTSNPNLYWYRQAAGRGLQLLFYSVGIGQISSEVPQNLSASRPQDRQFILSSKKLLLSDSGFYLCAWSPNRGLNIQYFGAGTRLSVL.